The 29 T cell receptor beta chains below all came from one sample that was sequenced in a study of radiation and T cells in renal cell carcinoma. Using immunoSEQ multiplex PCR, the repertoire was profiled, and TCRdb retains in-frame clones only, with some absent. The sample yields 100,000 to 150,000 clones, around nine tenths seen once. The time point here: blood 2 weeks post-SBRT. Treatment: 15 Gy SBRT to primary tumor, nephrectomy 4 weeks later. The sample in question was blood, obtained from a patient whose treatment included radiotherapy and nephrectomy. These receptors originate from a woman in her 70s with renal cell carcinoma.

The chain combines TRBV10-3 with TRBJ1-6; D is unclear. CDR1 is ENHRY, CDR2 SYGVKD, per germline. V lost 7 bases to trimming and J lost 5 bases, with 9 bases between them. This CDR3 is built from 13 residues. As DNA, the CDR3 is TGTGCCATCACGCCCTCGGATAATTCACCCCTCCACTTT. It translates to CAITPSDNSPLHF.

V gene TRBV14 combines with J gene TRBJ2-1; D is unclear. Germline V gene sequence: CDR1 SGHDN, CDR2 FVKESK. CDR3 length: 16 residues. Between the trimmed V and J ends, which lost 1 base and 2 bases, there was a span of 12 bases. CDR3 nucleotides: TGTGCCAGCAGCCAAGCGATCACACTAACCTACAATGAGCAGTTCTTC. Its translation is CASSQAITLTYNEQFF.

V and J are TRBV7-2 and TRBJ1-3; D gene ambiguous. Germline CDR1 SGHTA, CDR2 FQGNSA. This CDR3 is 15 amino acids long. V was clipped by 3 bases and J by 4 bases, with 13 bases between them. CDR3 bases: TGTGCCAGCAGCTTGCGGTCAGGAGCGGGAAACACCATATATTTT. Its protein product is CASSLRSGAGNTIYF.

The gene calls are TRBV7-9 and TRBJ1-1; tentatively, D is TRBD1 (6 bases). Trimming removed 1 base from V and 0 bases from J, with 15 bases in between. This CDR3 has 17 amino acids. Germline V CDR1 and CDR2: SEHNR, FQNEAQ (reference sequence). CDR3 residues: CASSLDDRGQVNTEAFF. The CDR3 DNA reads TGTGCCAGCAGCTTAGATGACCGGGGGCAGGTGAACACTGAAGCTTTCTTT.

The chain carries TRBV7-2 and TRBJ2-1, with D perhaps assigned TRBD1 or TRBD2 (5 bases each). Germline V lookup: CDR1 SGHTA, CDR2 FQGNSA. V was pared by 3 bases and J by 5 bases, with 11 bases between. The CDR3 consists of 14 residues. The CDR3 reads CASSFAGTDNEQFF. In DNA form, the CDR3 reads TGTGCCAGCAGCTTCGCCGGGACGGACAATGAGCAGTTCTTC.

This chain links TRBV6-1 with TRBJ2-3; D may be TRBD1 (5 bases). From germline, CDR1 is MNHNS and CDR2 SASEGT. This CDR3 region has 13 residues. The germline V and J ends were trimmed by 5 bases and 5 bases, with 11 bases remaining between them. CDR3 DNA sequence: TGTGCCAGCAGTCCCAGGGTGGGAGATACGCAGTATTTT. Amino acid sequence: CASSPRVGDTQYF.

The chain combines TRBV7-2 with TRBJ2-4; 7 positions match TRBD2. With V trimmed by 0 bases and J by 10 bases, 6 bases remained unmatched. Germline CDR1 and CDR2: SGHTA and FQGNSA. CDR3 length: 14 residues. The CDR3, as DNA: TGTGCCAGCAGCTTAGCCCCTAGCGGCCCAATTCAGTACTTC. It specifies CASSLAPSGPIQYF. Complete variable domain (other parts from reference TRBV7-2 and TRBJ2-4): GAGVSQSPSNKVTEKGKDVELRCDPISGHTALYWYRQSLGQGLEFLIYFQGNSAPDKSGLPSDRFSAERTGGSVSTLTIQRTQQEDSAVYLCASSLAPSGPIQYFGAGTRLSVL.

This clone has a single count. V gene TRBV7-9 combines with J gene TRBJ2-1, with a possible D match to TRBD1 (6 bases). Deletions cut 6 bases from V and 4 bases from J, with 13 bases between. Germline assignment: CDR1 SEHNR and CDR2 FQNEAQ (reference sequence). The CDR3 totals 14 residues. In nucleotides, the CDR3 is TGTGCCAGCAGAACCTCCGGGACATACAATGAGCAGTTCTTC. Protein product: CASRTSGTYNEQFF.

The rearrangement uses TRBV6-1 and TRBJ1-2, with no clear D. This CDR3 contains 13 residues. The V end lost 5 bases, the J end lost 0 bases, and 7 bases lay between the germline ends. Germline V CDR1 and CDR2: MNHNS, SASEGT. The CDR3 region has the DNA TGTGCCAGCAGTCTGGAAGCTAACTATGGCTACACCTTC. Translated, it gives CASSLEANYGYTF.

This chain connects TRBV19 to TRBJ2-5; perhaps TRBD1 as D (6 bases). The CDR3 covers 14 residues. With 3 bases removed from V and 0 bases from J, the gap between germline ends came to 8 bases. The V gene's germline CDR1 is LNHDA and CDR2 SQIVND (reference sequence). The CDR3 DNA follows: TGTGCCAGTAGTATCTACAGGGACCAAGAGACCCAGTACTTC. It encodes CASSIYRDQETQYF.

The rearrangement links TRBV2 to TRBJ1-3; 9 bases line up with TRBD1. CDR1 and CDR2 (germline): SNHLY, FYNNEI. With V trimmed by 7 bases and J by 5 bases, 3 bases remained unmatched. The CDR3 covers 13 residues. Here the CDR3 DNA reads TGTGCCAGCATGACAGGGGGGCGAAACACCATATATTTT. Translation gives CASMTGGRNTIYF.

The V call is TRBV6-5, the J call TRBJ2-2; D remains ambiguous. Trimming pared 10 bases from V and 6 bases from J, leaving 15 bases between. Germline CDR1 reads MNHEY; CDR2 reads SVGAGI. The CDR3 extends over 13 amino acids. CDR3 nucleotide sequence: TGTGCCACCGCCCTGACCGGTGCCGGGGAGCTGTTTTTT. It is translated as CATALTGAGELFF.

V is TRBV6-5 and J is TRBJ1-2; 8 bases line up with TRBD1. CDR3 size: 16 residues. The V gene's germline CDR1 is MNHEY and CDR2 SVGAGI. V shed 0 bases and J 5 bases; nucleotides not matched to a gene: 8. For the CDR3, the DNA is TGTGCCAGCAGTTACTCGGGGACAGGCCTTAGGTATGGCTACACCTTC. Its translation is CASSYSGTGLRYGYTF.

This chain connects TRBV30 to TRBJ1-3, with a tentative D call TRBD1 (5 bases). Per the germline V gene, CDR1 is GTSNPN and CDR2 is SVGIG (reference sequence). The CDR3 contains 15 residues. Trimming stripped 2 bases from V and 0 bases from J, with 11 bases between. Here the CDR3 DNA reads TGTGCCTGGAGTACGGGACTGATCTCTGGAAACACCATATATTTT. Its protein is CAWSTGLISGNTIYF.

The chain uses TRBV2 and TRBJ2-1, with a weak D call TRBD2 (6 bases). CDR1 SNHLY and CDR2 FYNNEI come from the germline V gene. This CDR3 is 17 amino acids long. Between the trimmed V and J ends, which lost 1 base and 6 bases, there was a span of 19 bases. The CDR3 DNA is TGTGCCAGCAGTGAAGGAGTCGGGAGACGGATCCTCAATGAGCAGTTCTTC. Amino acid sequence: CASSEGVGRRILNEQFF.

The chain carries TRBV5-1 and TRBJ2-3, with D hard to call. CDR1 and CDR2 from the germline V gene are SGHRS and YFSETQ. With 0 bases removed from V and 2 bases from J, the gap between germline ends came to 7 bases. This CDR3 spans 14 amino acids. The CDR3 DNA is TGCGCCAGCAGCTTGGGAAGGGCCACAGATACGCAGTATTTT. This codes for CASSLGRATDTQYF.

The CDR3 is CASSYTGTGNSPLHF. The CDR3 DNA reads TGCGCCAGCAGCTATACCGGGACAGGTAATTCACCCCTCCACTTT. The chain is built from TRBV5-1 and TRBJ1-6; TRBD1 aligns across 8 bases. In germline, CDR1 is SGHRS, CDR2 YFSETQ. Trimming at V came to 3 bases and at J to 6 bases, leaving 5 bases not matched to a gene. The CDR3 runs to 15 residues. Full variable domain (remainder filled in from reference TRBV5-1 and TRBJ1-6): KAGVTQTPRYLIKTRGQQVTLSCSPISGHRSVSWYQQTPGQGLQFLFEYFSETQRNKGNFPGRFSGRQFSNSRSEMNVSTLELGDSALYLCASSYTGTGNSPLHFGNGTRLTVT.

The chain combines TRBV7-2 with TRBJ1-2; D uncertain. The CDR3 totals 12 residues. The V gene's germline CDR1 is SGHTA and CDR2 FQGNSA. The ends were cut back, 8 bases at V and 8 bases at J, with 15 bases in the middle. CDR3 residues: CASVGRPGGYTF. The CDR3 DNA follows: TGTGCCAGCGTAGGACGGCCCGGGGGCTACACCTTC. Supplemented by reference TRBV7-2 and TRBJ1-2, the full variable domain reads GAGVSQSPSNKVTEKGKDVELRCDPISGHTALYWYRQSLGQGLEFLIYFQGNSAPDKSGLPSDRFSAERTGGSVSTLTIQRTQQEDSAVYLCASVGRPGGYTFGSGTRLTVV.

CDR3 DNA sequence: TGTGCCAGTGGAGCAGGGGGCGGGTTGTCAGATACGCAGTATTTT. Its protein product is CASGAGGGLSDTQYF. The chain employs TRBV7-2 and TRBJ2-3; TRBD1 agrees at 8 bases. CDR1 SGHTA and CDR2 FQGNSA come from the germline V gene. The CDR3 extends over 15 amino acids. J lost 4 bases, V lost 9 bases, and 12 bases had no gene match.

This sequence joins TRBV28 and TRBJ1-1, with D possibly being TRBD1 (5 bases). V gave up 1 base and J gave up 5 bases, with 17 bases separating them. This CDR3 has 16 amino acids. Germline CDR1 MDHEN, CDR2 SYDVKM. CDR3 sequence (DNA): TGTGCCAGCAGTTTATACGCCACAGGTGGTAAGACTGAAGCTTTCTTT. This gives the protein CASSLYATGGKTEAFF.

V usage is TRBV7-2 and J usage is TRBJ2-1; possibly TRBD1 for D (6 bases). Trimming removed 1 base from V and 4 bases from J, with 8 bases in between. This CDR3 contains 14 residues. The germline CDR1 and CDR2 sequences are SGHTA and FQGNSA. The CDR3 DNA sequence: TGTGCCAGCAGCTTAGGAGGGGGATACAATGAGCAGTTCTTC. Amino acids: CASSLGGGYNEQFF.

The CDR3 DNA follows: TGTGCCAGCACGTCTGATGGTGGCTACAATGAGCAGTTCTTC. Its protein is CASTSDGGYNEQFF. This sequence joins TRBV27 and TRBJ2-1; D is undetermined. The V and J ends lost 7 bases and 3 bases respectively, with 13 bases between them. This CDR3 contains 14 residues. Germline V lookup: CDR1 MNHEY, CDR2 SMNVEV (reference sequence).

A word on this clone: The same CDR3 arises from other DNA sequences in this sample as well. CDR3 DNA: TGTGCCAGCAGTTACCACAGTTCGAACACTGAAGCTTTCTTT. Protein sequence: CASSYHSSNTEAFF. The rearrangement joins TRBV6-6 to TRBJ1-1; D is unclear. The CDR3 consists of 14 residues. Germline CDR1 MNHNY, CDR2 SVGAGI (reference sequence). Trimming cost V 2 bases and J 1 base, with 8 bases left between them.

The chain is built from TRBV10-3 and TRBJ2-5, with 10 nucleotides matching TRBD2. Germline loops: CDR1 ENHRY, CDR2 SYGVKD. CDR3 size: 15 residues. Unmatched junction bases numbered 9, after V lost 4 bases and J lost 7 bases. This CDR3 is CAISARTSGEGTQYF. The CDR3 DNA reads TGTGCCATCAGTGCCCGTACTAGCGGGGAGGGGACCCAGTACTTC.

V usage is TRBV6-5 and J usage is TRBJ2-5; weak D call: TRBD1 (6 bases). The germline V gene encodes CDR1 MNHEY and CDR2 SVGAGI. Trimming stripped 8 bases from V and 3 bases from J, with 19 bases between. The CDR3 consists of 15 residues. The CDR3 here is CASRLRGFGKETQYF. CDR3 in DNA: TGTGCCAGCCGATTGAGGGGGTTCGGGAAAGAGACCCAGTACTTC.

The J gene is TRBJ1-4, the V gene TRBV7-3, with a tentative D call TRBD1 (6 bases). The CDR3 extends over 13 amino acids. CDR1 is SGHTA, CDR2 FQGTGA, per germline. V was cut by 2 bases and J by 11 bases, with 12 bases left in between. The CDR3 protein is CASSLDSGEKLFF. CDR3 nucleotide sequence: TGTGCCAGCAGCTTAGATTCAGGGGAGAAACTGTTTTTT.

This clone was picked up one time. The chain employs TRBV19 and TRBJ2-3, with TRBD1 matching over 9 bases. The V gene end was trimmed by 6 bases and the J gene end by 1 base; junction bases not matched to a gene: 8. Germline V gene data show CDR1 as LNHDA and CDR2 as SQIVND (reference sequence). This CDR3 region has 16 residues. Written as DNA, the CDR3 is TGTGCCAGTAGCCCGGGACAGGGATTACGCACAGATACGCAGTATTTT. This gives the protein CASSPGQGLRTDTQYF.

V gene TRBV11-3 combines with J gene TRBJ2-7; 12 bases are shared with TRBD2. V trimming: 6 bases; J trimming: 2 bases; junction bases outside the gene matches: 2. The CDR3 extends over 14 amino acids. Germline-derived CDR1 and CDR2 are SGHNT and YENEEA. DNA for the CDR3: TGTGCCAGCAGGACTAGCGGGGGTGCCTACGAGCAGTACTTC. Translation gives CASRTSGGAYEQYF.

The genes are TRBV5-4 and TRBJ2-3; D might be TRBD1 or TRBD2, each matching 5 bases. V shed 4 bases and J shed 4 bases, with 16 bases lying between them. CDR3 length: 15 amino acids. Per the germline V gene, CDR1 is SGHNT and CDR2 is YYREEE (reference sequence). The CDR3 bases are TGTGCCAGCAGCGACCCCAGACGAGGGGCAGATACGCAGTATTTT. It specifies CASSDPRRGADTQYF. The full variable domain, in which reference TRBV5-4 and TRBJ2-3 provide the parts outside the CDR3, is ETGVTQSPTHLIKTRGQQVTLRCSSQSGHNTVSWYQQALGQGPQFIFQYYREEENGRGNFPPRFSGLQFPNYSSELNVNALELDDSALYLCASSDPRRGADTQYFGPGTRLTVL.